These 22 T cell receptor beta chains came from one sample sequenced in a study of sequential checkpoint blockade in melanoma. Treatment here: randomized to nivolumab then ipilimumab (arm A) or the reverse (arm B). Sequencing was performed with immunoSEQ multiplex PCR; in TCRdb, only in-frame clones are kept and a portion is missing. In the table there are thousands of clones, 23% of which are singletons. The source material was tumor tissue (inferred from file names), sampled from a patient given nivolumab and ipilimumab in sequence. The receptors were sampled from a human donor with melanoma.

This clone was found many times. The chain combines TRBV6-1 with TRBJ2-3; D could derive from TRBD1 or TRBD2 (5 bases each). The CDR3 contains 14 residues. CDR1 and CDR2 (germline): MNHNS, SASEGT. V was shortened by 1 base and J by 7 bases, with 12 bases between the two germline ends. The CDR3 region is CASSEGDLTNTQYF. CDR3 sequence (DNA): TGTGCCAGCAGTGAAGGGGACCTCACGAATACGCAGTATTTT.

This clone has only a few counts. The chain combines TRBV5-1 with TRBJ2-6; D is ambiguous. Germline V gene lookup returns CDR1 SGHRS and CDR2 YFSETQ. The CDR3 has 14 amino acids. V lost 5 bases and J lost 3, with 9 bases in between. The CDR3 sequence: CASRWNVGANVLTF. The CDR3, as DNA: TGCGCCAGCAGATGGAATGTTGGGGCCAACGTCCTGACTTTC.

The chain links TRBV5-1 to TRBJ2-2; TRBD2 matches at 12 bases. The CDR3 has 17 amino acids. Germline CDR1 SGHRS, CDR2 YFSETQ. V was pared by 4 bases and J by 2 bases, with 6 bases of the junction left unmatched. For the CDR3, the DNA is TGCGCCAGCAGCCCCACTAGCGGGAGGCTCAACACCGGGGAGCTGTTTTTT. Residues: CASSPTSGRLNTGELFF.

Sample share makes this clone medium-sized. CDR3 region: CASSYARKGHNEQFF. In DNA form, the CDR3 reads TGTGCCAGCAGTTACGCCAGAAAGGGACACAATGAGCAGTTCTTC. The chain is built from TRBV6-8 and TRBJ2-1; D tentatively reads TRBD1 or TRBD2 (5 bases each). CDR3 size: 15 residues. Germline V gene sequence: CDR1 MNHGY, CDR2 SAAAGT. The V and J ends lost 2 bases and 5 bases respectively, with 13 bases between them.

V and J are TRBV9 and TRBJ2-7; D is unresolved. The CDR3 totals 12 residues. Germline lookup yields CDR1 SGDLS and CDR2 YYNGEE. The chain's CDR3 is CASSDTSFEQYV. In DNA form, the CDR3 reads TGTGCCAGCAGTGACACGTCCTTCGAGCAGTACGTC.

Only a few counts were recorded for this clone. This chain links TRBV11-3 with TRBJ1-3; D unclear. With 3 bases removed from V and 0 bases from J, the gap between germline ends came to 9 bases. Germline-derived CDR1 and CDR2 are SGHNT and YENEEA. The CDR3 spans 15 residues. This CDR3 reads CASSLGLLSGNTIYF. The CDR3 region has the DNA TGTGCCAGCAGCTTGGGCCTACTCTCTGGAAACACCATATATTTT.

This clone is termed medium-sized. The CDR3, as DNA: TGTGCCAGCAGTCCCCTCCGGGGGAGGGCCAAGAATGAGCAGTTCTTC. The encoded protein is CASSPLRGRAKNEQFF. The J gene is TRBJ2-1, the V gene TRBV6-8, with 7 positions matching TRBD2. V gave up 5 bases and J gave up 7 bases; unmatched junction bases: 14. This CDR3 is 16 amino acids long. Germline V gives CDR1 MNHGY, CDR2 SAAAGT.

CDR3 protein: CASSNTGGRTGNTIYF. In nucleotides, the CDR3 is TGCGCCAGCAGCAATACCGGGGGACGCACTGGAAACACCATATATTTT. The chain links TRBV5-1 to TRBJ1-3; D might be TRBD1 (5 bases). CDR1 and CDR2 from the germline V gene are SGHRS and YFSETQ. V shed 4 bases and J shed 2 bases, with 16 bases lying between them. The CDR3 consists of 16 residues.

By its share, this clone is medium-sized (0.01 to 0.1%). CDR3 sequence: CASSVVESGANVLTF. CDR3 coding DNA: TGTGCCAGCAGCGTAGTGGAGTCTGGGGCCAACGTCCTGACTTTC. The chain links TRBV9 to TRBJ2-6; D call uncertain. Germline V gives CDR1 SGDLS, CDR2 YYNGEE. The length of the CDR3 is 15 residues. Trimming removed 0 bases at V and 1 base at J, with 5 bases between.

A few counts support this clone. The J gene is TRBJ1-3, the V gene TRBV30; D not certain. This CDR3 contains 14 residues. V lost 0 bases and J lost 7, with 13 bases in between. Germline CDR1 and CDR2: GTSNPN and SVGIG (reference sequence). CDR3 sequence (DNA): TGTGCCTGGAGTGTCGGCGTCAGTCCGAACACCATATATTTT. It encodes CAWSVGVSPNTIYF.

V and J are TRBV6-8 and TRBJ2-3; possible D gene TRBD2, 5 bases. Between the trimmed V and J ends, which lost 8 bases and 2 bases, there was a span of 14 bases. The CDR3 spans 14 residues. Germline V gene sequence: CDR1 MNHGY, CDR2 SAAAGT. Written as DNA, the CDR3 is TGTGCCAGCCGCGGACTTTTACCCACAGATACGCAGTATTTT. It is translated as CASRGLLPTDTQYF.

The chain employs TRBV5-1 and TRBJ2-1; TRBD1 agrees at 7 bases. CDR1 SGHRS and CDR2 YFSETQ come from the germline V gene. The CDR3 sequence is 14 residues long. With 3 bases clipped from V and 9 bases from J, the junction kept 9 bases outside the gene matches. The CDR3 loop reads CASSSRTGQGEQFF. The CDR3 region has the DNA TGCGCCAGCAGCTCCCGGACAGGCCAGGGTGAGCAGTTCTTC.

This clone was detected only a few times. The gene calls are TRBV6-8 and TRBJ2-1; 9 bases align to TRBD2. The ends lost 6 bases at V and 3 bases at J; junction bases unmatched: 6. CDR3 length: 15 amino acids. The germline CDR1 and CDR2 sequences are MNHGY and SAAAGT. The CDR3 loop is CASRRTSDRYNEQFF. The CDR3 DNA is TGTGCCAGCAGGAGGACTAGCGACCGCTACAATGAGCAGTTCTTC.

This chain connects TRBV11-3 to TRBJ2-1; the D is unclear. This CDR3 comprises 17 residues. CDR1 SGHNT and CDR2 YENEEA come from the germline V gene. Deletions cut 5 bases from V and 0 bases from J, with 17 bases between. In DNA form, the CDR3 reads TGTGCCAGCAGCCGGGCCGTGAGCGTCTTCTCCTACAATGAGCAGTTCTTC. Amino acids: CASSRAVSVFSYNEQFF.

J is TRBJ1-5 and V is TRBV25-1, with TRBD1 identical over 7 bases. Germline V CDR1 and CDR2: MGHDK, SYGVNS. The ends lost 8 bases at V and 2 bases at J; junction bases unmatched: 9. The CDR3 covers 15 residues. The CDR3 here is CASSPGQSGNQPQHF. CDR3 coding DNA: TGTGCCAGCTCCCCGGGACAGTCGGGCAATCAGCCCCAGCATTTT.

This clone was found many times. One end of the junction varies from germline; a read error may be responsible. V usage is TRBV6-8 and J usage is TRBJ1-2; TRBD1 agrees at 9 bases. Germline values: CDR1 MNHGY, CDR2 SAAAGT. This CDR3 is 13 amino acids long. This CDR3 reads CAISGDRAYGYTF. CDR3 bases: TGTGCCATCAGTGGGGACAGGGCCTATGGCTACACCTTC.

The chain uses TRBV19 and TRBJ1-2; no firm D call. This CDR3 has 11 residues. The germline V and J ends were trimmed by 9 bases and 2 bases, with 7 bases remaining between them. From germline, CDR1 is LNHDA and CDR2 SQIVND (reference sequence). The CDR3 DNA follows: TGTGCCAGCAGAAGCAACTATGGCTACACCTTC. Its protein product is CASRSNYGYTF.

This sequence joins TRBV14 and TRBJ2-4; tentatively, D is TRBD1 or TRBD2 (6 bases each). Germline CDR1 SGHDN, CDR2 FVKESK. This CDR3 spans 18 amino acids. With 3 bases removed from V and 0 bases from J, the gap between germline ends came to 18 bases. CDR3 region: CASSHLDEGGGAKNIQYF. The CDR3 region has the DNA TGTGCCAGCAGCCACCTAGACGAGGGGGGCGGAGCCAAAAACATTCAGTACTTC.

The rearrangement links TRBV9 to TRBJ1-1; D is uncertain. In germline, CDR1 is SGDLS, CDR2 YYNGEE. V lost 0 bases to trimming and J lost 6 bases, with 9 bases between them. The CDR3 covers 13 residues. CDR3 region: CASSVGSGPEAFF. DNA for the CDR3: TGTGCCAGCAGCGTAGGATCCGGGCCTGAAGCTTTCTTT.

This clone has at least ten counts. The V gene is TRBV11-3, the J gene TRBJ2-7; TRBD2 agrees at 9 bases. Trimming at V came to 4 bases and at J to 9 bases, leaving 10 bases not matched to a gene. Germline CDR1 reads SGHNT; CDR2 reads YENEEA. The CDR3 contains 14 residues. CDR3 sequence: CASSSSREGGVQYV. The CDR3 nucleotides are TGTGCCAGCAGCTCCTCGCGGGAGGGTGGGGTGCAGTACGTC.

This clone turned up a few times. The chain couples TRBV12-5 to TRBJ1-1; D call uncertain. The CDR3 is made up of 13 amino acids. Per germline, CDR1 LGHNT and CDR2 FRNRAP. The CDR3 region is CASSPRGVAEAFF. The CDR3 coding sequence is TGTGCCAGCTCCCCGCGAGGAGTTGCTGAAGCTTTCTTT.

This clone has a count of ten or more. The J gene is TRBJ2-1, the V gene TRBV11-3; D gene ambiguous. Germline CDR1 is SGHNT and CDR2 is YENEEA. Trimming took off 7 bases at V and 0 bases at J, with 13 bases between the two ends. The CDR3 totals 15 residues. The CDR3 spells CASNTQSSSYNEQFF. Here the CDR3 DNA reads TGTGCCAGCAACACCCAGTCCAGCTCCTACAATGAGCAGTTCTTC.